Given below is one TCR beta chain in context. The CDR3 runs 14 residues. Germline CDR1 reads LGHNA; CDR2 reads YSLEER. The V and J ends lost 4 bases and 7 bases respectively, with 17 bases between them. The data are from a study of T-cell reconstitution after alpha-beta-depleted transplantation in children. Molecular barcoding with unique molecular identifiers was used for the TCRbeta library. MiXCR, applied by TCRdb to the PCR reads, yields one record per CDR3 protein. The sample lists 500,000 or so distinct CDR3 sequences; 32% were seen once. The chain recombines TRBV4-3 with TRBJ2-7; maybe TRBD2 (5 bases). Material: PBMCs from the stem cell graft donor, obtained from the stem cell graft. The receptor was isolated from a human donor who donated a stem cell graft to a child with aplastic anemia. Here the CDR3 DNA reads TGCGCCAGCAGCCCCCACAGCGGAGGCGGGGAGCAGTACGTC. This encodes CASSPHSGGGEQYV.